This T cell receptor (beta chain) stems from a study of T cell responses to AZD1222 COVID-19 vaccine. Study-level findings and limits: Clonal diversity may have been underestimated, and the donors were mostly white British, with more females than males.

TCRdb keeps only in-frame clones here, not all; method: immunoSEQ multiplex PCR. The sample shows more than 100,000 clones, more than 85% of them seen only once. The CDR3 is made up of 14 amino acids. Germline V gives CDR1 LNHNV, CDR2 YYDKDF (reference sequence). Deletions cut 3 bases from V and 2 bases from J, with 9 bases between. Concerning this clone: Its cognate antigen is unknown.

Sample: peripheral blood, taken on day 0 of AZD1222 vaccination. The rearrangement uses TRBV15 and TRBJ2-3; D remains unclear. This sequence originates from an adult in good health. CDR3 nucleotides: TGTGCCACCAGCAGTGAGGACGTCACAGATACGCAGTATTTT. It specifies CATSSEDVTDTQYF. Drawing the rest from reference TRBV15 and TRBJ2-3, the complete variable domain is DAMVIQNPRYQVTQFGKPVTLSCSQTLNHNVMYWYQQKSSQAPKLLFHYYDKDFNNEADTPDNFQSRRPNTSFCFLDIRSPGLGDTAMYLCATSSEDVTDTQYFGPGTRLTVL.